This entry concerns a single T cell receptor beta chain. No antigen is known for it. The table came from immunoSEQ multiplex PCR; TCRdb's copy has only in-frame clones and leaves some out. This table has some 40,000 clones, over 60% appearing once. The record originates from a study of vaccination effects on CD4 cells after COVID-19. Overall study context: Two-dose vaccination with either BNT162b2 or mRNA-1273 was given to the participants.

Sequencing followed a ViraFEST assay step that expanded antigen-specific CD4+ T cells with viral peptide pools. On roughly day 10 of culture, CD4+ T cells were separated out. A positive SARS-CoV-2 PCR test fell between March and December 2020. Cultivation was performed at two million PBMC per well with approximately 10 IU/ml IL-2 and about 10 ug/ml peptides added. Half-medium replacement with IL-2 medium occurred on days 3 and 7. V shed 5 bases and J shed 6 bases, with 20 bases lying between them. Germline CDR1 is SNHLY and CDR2 is FYNNEI. This CDR3 comprises 15 residues. The chain couples TRBV2 to TRBJ2-7; TRBD1 is a possible D gene (6 bases). The clonotype was recovered from a human donor who had a prior SARS-CoV-2 infection. The source was CD4+ T cells from PBMCs cultured with HCoV-NL63 spike peptides, collected before COVID-19 vaccination. This CDR3 reads CASSWNYRVLGEQYF. For the CDR3, the DNA is TGTGCCAGCAGTTGGAACTACAGGGTGCTGGGCGAGCAGTACTTC.